These 14 T cell receptor beta chains originate from one sample sequenced in a study of regulatory T cells in long-lasting Graves disease. The authors built TCR beta libraries using iRepertoire HTBI primers and Arm-PCR of CDR3 regions. TCRdb redid the calling of the multiplex PCR reads with MiXCR, one entry per CDR3 protein. Counted here are 350,000 to 450,000 distinct CDR3 sequences, roughly 20% occurring once; the ten biggest clones make up around 21%. As to time point: persistent/refractory GD, antithyroid drugs over 5 years with positive TRAb. Extracted RNA from PBMCs served as the source of the TCR library. The specimen comprised peripheral blood mononuclear cells (PBMCs), sampled when the disease was refractory, from a patient treated with antithyroid drugs. Receptor source: a female donor with Graves disease.

There are many counts of this clonotype. Germline is not matched at one junction end, which may reflect a read error. The rearrangement links TRBV5-1 to TRBJ2-7; the D is unclear. This CDR3 is built from 14 residues. Per the germline V gene, CDR1 is SGHRS and CDR2 is YFSETQ. Here the CDR3 reads CASSLWGLAYEQYF. The DNA for the CDR3 is TGTGCCAGCAGCTTATGGGGTCTAGCCTACGAGCAGTACTTC.

As regards this clonotype: The germline gene is not matched at one end of the junction; a read error may be the cause. V usage is TRBV3-1 and J usage is TRBJ2-7; TRBD2 matches at 12 bases. Per the germline V gene, CDR1 is LGHDT and CDR2 is YNNKEL (reference sequence). The CDR3 consists of 14 residues. CDR3 in amino acids: CANSLAGGPYEQYF. In nucleotides, the CDR3 is TGTGCCAACAGCCTAGCGGGAGGGCCATACGAGCAGTACTTC.

This clonotype has a count of ten or more. This chain connects TRBV6-1 to TRBJ2-7, with D possibly matching TRBD2 (6 bases). V was shortened by 1 base and J by 2 bases, with 12 bases between the two germline ends. Germline V lookup: CDR1 MNHNS, CDR2 SASEGT. This CDR3 has 15 amino acids. In DNA, the CDR3 is TGTGCCAGCAGTGAAGATCCAGGGAGGACCTACGAGCAGTACTTC. Translating it yields CASSEDPGRTYEQYF.

Only a few counts were recorded for this clonotype. The chain couples TRBV20-1 to TRBJ1-2; D remains unclear. CDR1 and CDR2 (germline): DFQATT, SNEGSKA (reference sequence). The CDR3 is 13 amino acids. Trimming shortened V by 2 bases and J by 0 bases, and 7 bases separated the two germline ends. In nucleotides, the CDR3 is TGCAGTGCTAGATCTGAAGCTAACTATGGCTACACCTTC. It specifies CSARSEANYGYTF.

This clonotype was observed at least ten times. This chain links TRBV12-3 or TRBV12-4 with TRBJ2-7; TRBD1 matches 9 bases. The CDR3 is made up of 15 amino acids. With 4 bases clipped from V and 4 bases from J, the junction kept 8 bases outside the gene matches. The CDR3 DNA follows: TGTGCCAGCAGTTACGGGACAGGGATAGGTTACGAGCAGTACTTC. Translated, it gives CASSYGTGIGYEQYF.

This clonotype was found many times. The chain couples TRBV11-2 to TRBJ2-5; D remains ambiguous. Trimming took off 5 bases at V and 6 bases at J, with 7 bases between the two ends. Looked up from germline, CDR1 is SGHAT and CDR2 is FQNNGV. The CDR3 has 11 residues. The CDR3 DNA reads TGTGCCAGCAGCCAAACCCAGACCCAGTACTTC. Translated, it gives CASSQTQTQYF.

This clonotype was recorded at least ten times. The chain combines TRBV11-2 with TRBJ1-5; a possible D gene is TRBD1 (5 bases). Germline-derived CDR1 and CDR2 are SGHAT and FQNNGV. Trimming removed 1 base from V and 5 bases from J, with 12 bases in between. The CDR3 spans 15 residues. Here the CDR3 DNA reads TGTGCCAGCAGCTTAGGGGACCGCGGGGATCAGCCCCAGCATTTT. This codes for CASSLGDRGDQPQHF.

This clonotype was seen many times. The CDR3 bases are TGTGCCAGCAGTTCTGTGGGGGGCATTACCGAGCAGTACTTC. Its translation: CASSSVGGITEQYF. The chain joins TRBV12-3 or TRBV12-4 to TRBJ2-7; D possibly matches TRBD1 or TRBD2 (6 bases each). This CDR3 spans 14 amino acids. Trimming left V 4 bases short and J 6 bases short, with 16 bases between.

This clonotype was seen a few times. The V gene is TRBV15, the J gene TRBJ1-4, with D perhaps matching TRBD1 (5 bases). The CDR3 has 15 residues. Germline values: CDR1 LNHNV, CDR2 YYDKDF (reference sequence). The V end lost 5 bases, the J end lost 7 bases, and 17 bases lay between the germline ends. This chain's CDR3 is CATSGTGDGGEKLFF. DNA of the CDR3: TGTGCCACCAGCGGTACGGGGGACGGGGGTGAAAAACTGTTTTTT.

The chain has TRBV28 and TRBJ2-4; 10 nucleotides agree with TRBD1. CDR1 and CDR2 from the germline V gene are MDHEN and SYDVKM. The CDR3 has 13 amino acids. Trimming at V came to 10 bases and at J to 8 bases, leaving 8 bases not matched to a gene. The CDR3 reads CATPTGGWDIQYF. CDR3 bases: TGTGCCACCCCGACAGGGGGCTGGGACATTCAGTACTTC.

The genes are TRBV7-2 and TRBJ1-6; TRBD1 might be the D (6 bases). The CDR3 is made up of 16 amino acids. Trimming removed 0 bases from V and 9 bases from J, with 15 bases in between. Germline V gene sequence: CDR1 SGHTA, CDR2 FQGNSA. The chain's CDR3 is CASSLAGSGVSSPLHF. The CDR3 nucleotides are TGTGCCAGCAGCTTAGCGGGGTCAGGGGTGAGTTCACCCCTCCACTTT.

This clonotype was seen a handful of times. V is TRBV2 and J is TRBJ2-6, with D perhaps TRBD1 (6 bases). Trimming left V 8 bases short and J 0 bases short, with 14 bases between. Germline lookup yields CDR1 SNHLY and CDR2 FYNNEI. CDR3 length: 16 amino acids. The CDR3 region is CASGGRGRSGANVLTF. CDR3 DNA sequence: TGTGCCAGCGGCGGCAGGGGACGCTCTGGGGCCAACGTCCTGACTTTC.

The genes are TRBV19 and TRBJ2-2; D may be TRBD1 or TRBD2 (7 bases each). The CDR3 consists of 15 residues. V was shortened by 7 bases and J by 4 bases, with 16 bases between the two germline ends. Germline V gives CDR1 LNHDA, CDR2 SQIVND (reference sequence). The CDR3 bases are TGTGCCAGTAAGGGGGCGGGGGATGGCACCGGGGAGCTGTTTTTT. This encodes CASKGAGDGTGELFF.

By share, this clonotype ranks as medium-sized. This chain uses TRBV29-1 with TRBJ2-3, with D possibly matching TRBD1 (6 bases). This CDR3 is built from 12 residues. Germline CDR1 is SQVTM and CDR2 is ANQGSEA. V lost 6 bases and J lost 6, with 13 bases in between. In DNA, the CDR3 is TGCAGCGTCACCGGGACACTCGATACGCAGTATTTT. The encoded protein is CSVTGTLDTQYF.